Detailed here is one T cell receptor (beta chain). The antigen is not known. The data were obtained in a study of T-cell reconstitution after alpha-beta-depleted transplantation in children. CDR1 is MGHRA and CDR2 is YSYEKL in the germline V gene. V was shortened by 0 bases and J by 7 bases, with 10 bases between the two germline ends. The CDR3 is 15 amino acids. Unique molecular identifiers tagged the TCRbeta library. TCRdb independently ran MiXCR on the PCR reads; one entry per CDR3 protein. This sample has some 200,000 distinct CDR3 sequences; around 7.7% occur once, and the top ten carry 35% to 45%. The study, taken as a whole, reports: As was reported, about two months after transplant, alpha-beta T cells came from several hundred expanded graft clones.

Source: PBMCs, mostly from graft donor cells, taken 360 days after TCRalphabeta/CD19-depleted stem cell transplant. The source is a male patient aged 2 to 10 who had a stem cell transplant for acute myeloid leukemia, so the T cells may come from the graft donor. This chain joins TRBV4-1 and TRBJ1-6; D remains ambiguous. As DNA, the CDR3 is TGCGCCAGCAGCCAAGATCGCCAACGCAATTCACCCCTCCACTTT. This encodes CASSQDRQRNSPLHF.